Sequencing of this TCR beta chain was carried out in a study of a mutant IDH1 vaccine in newly diagnosed glioma (dated by TCRdb to the early 2020s). Broadly, across the study: In the chemotherapy-containing groups, vaccination started alongside temozolomide cycles, whereas in patients who had radiotherapy alone it started 4-6 weeks after radiotherapy. Longitudinal TCRB deep sequencing was done for 20 to 25 treated patients, wherever samples were available for exploratory analyses. Before enrollment, patients had received standard therapy of radiotherapy alone, temozolomide alone, or radiochemotherapy with temozolomide; most received the combination. Peripheral blood samples were drawn at six visits, namely V03 (baseline), V05, V07, V10, V12 and V13. The roughly 33 treated patients were roughly 62% male and roughly 38% female, with a mean age of approximately 40 years. Visit V12 was the week-35 safety follow-up and visit V13 was the week-47 end of study.

This specimen's time point label, per the study, means: week 47, end of study. A 20-mer mutant IDH1 peptide at 300 micrograms in Montanide made up each vaccine dose, which was injected subcutaneously together with topical imiquimod. Patients received eight vaccinations in weeks 1, 3, 5, 7, 11, 15, 19 and 23, corresponding to visits V03 through V10. All donors had newly diagnosed IDH1-mutant astrocytomas of WHO grade 3 or 4 that showed loss of nuclear ATRX. The samples were drawn from NOA16, a multicentre, single-arm, open-label phase I trial in Germany that tested a mutant IDH1 peptide vaccine in humans for the first time. Genomic DNA for TCRB sequencing was isolated from EDTA blood with the DNeasy Blood and Tissue Kit. This clone appeared once. Its antigen is unknown. No base quality information exists; no much larger clone differs at one position. Results and caveats for the whole study, not just this receptor: Changes in the top peripheral T cell clonotypes picked up by TCRB sequencing did not appear to be linked to pseudoprogression. Selection of PBMC samples for TCRB deep sequencing was based on availability. Immune responses induced by the vaccine were seen in 93.3% of patients across multiple MHC alleles. The authors stated that sample limitations prevented analyses of patient blood samples from being reproduced.

The library came from the immunoSEQ multiplex PCR assay. Rearranged TCR beta chain sequences were amplified using the hsTCRB Kit according to the manufacturer's protocol. An Illumina MiSeq was used to sequence the TCRB libraries. Per the authors' processing: The proprietary platform of the kit vendor was used for demultiplexing, trimming and gene mapping. Imported from immuneACCESS, the table was reduced by TCRdb to in-frame sequences with V and J called. These copies leave out some clones; in studies compared against another copy, an unresolved V gene accounts for under half, and the cause of the remainder is not known. D and trimming come from the DNA, and the V and J calls and clone size come from that table. For this sample there are over 30,000 clones; approximately 92% appear just once. The ten largest clones capture approximately 5.1% of the sample. Sample: PBMCs, taken from a glioma patient whose treatment included an IDH1 peptide vaccine. The clonotype was recovered from a woman aged 40 to 55 with glioma.

The nucleotide sequence reads as follows: TGTGCAAGTCGCTCGGGACTAGCGGGTTGGGAGACCCAGTACTTC. Translated, this gives CASRSGLAGWETQYF. In this chain, TRBV12-2 is recombined with TRBJ2-5; the table names TRBD2, a call not compared with the DNA. TRBV12-2 is classified as a pseudogene. From the cysteine through the phenylalanine, the CDR3 covers 15 amino acids. Only CDR3 DNA remains: 45 bases, in frame from the first base.